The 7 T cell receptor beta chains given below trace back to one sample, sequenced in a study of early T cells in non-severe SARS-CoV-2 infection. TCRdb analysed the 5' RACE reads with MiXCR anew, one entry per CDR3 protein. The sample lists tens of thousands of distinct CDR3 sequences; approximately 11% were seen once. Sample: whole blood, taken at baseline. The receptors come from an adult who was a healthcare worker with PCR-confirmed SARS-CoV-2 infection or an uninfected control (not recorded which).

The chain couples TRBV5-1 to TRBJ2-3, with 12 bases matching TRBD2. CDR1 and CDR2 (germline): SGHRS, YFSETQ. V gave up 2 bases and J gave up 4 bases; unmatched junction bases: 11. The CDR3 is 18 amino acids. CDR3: CASSLLAGGPQSADTQYF. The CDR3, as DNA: TGCGCCAGCAGCTTACTAGCGGGGGGCCCGCAGTCCGCAGATACGCAGTATTTT.

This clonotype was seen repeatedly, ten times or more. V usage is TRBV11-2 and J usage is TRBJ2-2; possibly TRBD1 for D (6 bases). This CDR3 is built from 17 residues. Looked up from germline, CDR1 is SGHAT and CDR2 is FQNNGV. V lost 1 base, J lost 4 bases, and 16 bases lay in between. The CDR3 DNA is TGTGCCAGCAGCTTAGCAGGGACAACTGCTTTCACCGGGGAGCTGTTTTTT. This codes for CASSLAGTTAFTGELFF.

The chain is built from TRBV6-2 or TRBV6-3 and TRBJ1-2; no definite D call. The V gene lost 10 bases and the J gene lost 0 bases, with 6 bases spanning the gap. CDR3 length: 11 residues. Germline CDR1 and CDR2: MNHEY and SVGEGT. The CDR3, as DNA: TGTGCCACCTACTCTAACTATGGCTACACCTTC. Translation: CATYSNYGYTF.

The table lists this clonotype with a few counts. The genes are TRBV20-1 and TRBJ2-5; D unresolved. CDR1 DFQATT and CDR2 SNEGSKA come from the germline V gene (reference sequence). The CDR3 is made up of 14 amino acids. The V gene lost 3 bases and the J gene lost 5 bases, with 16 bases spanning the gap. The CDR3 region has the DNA TGCAGTGCTAGGGAGCGTGCTAGTCCTGAGACCCAGTACTTC. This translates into CSARERASPETQYF.

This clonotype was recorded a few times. This chain's CDR3 is CASSYNPDRGHRYEQYF. CDR3 in DNA: TGTGCCAGCAGTTACAACCCCGACAGGGGCCACCGCTACGAGCAGTACTTC. The rearrangement links TRBV6-2 or TRBV6-3 to TRBJ2-7; 8 nucleotides agree with TRBD1. V lost 2 bases to trimming and J lost 3 bases; unmatched junction nucleotides: 12. The germline gives CDR1 MNHEY, CDR2 SVGEGT. This CDR3 comprises 17 residues.

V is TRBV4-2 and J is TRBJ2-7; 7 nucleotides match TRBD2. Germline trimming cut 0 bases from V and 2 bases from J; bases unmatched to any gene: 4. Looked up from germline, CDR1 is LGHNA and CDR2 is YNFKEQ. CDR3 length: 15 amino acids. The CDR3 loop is CASSQELAVAYEQYF. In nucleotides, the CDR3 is TGTGCCAGCAGCCAAGAGCTAGCGGTCGCCTACGAGCAGTACTTC.

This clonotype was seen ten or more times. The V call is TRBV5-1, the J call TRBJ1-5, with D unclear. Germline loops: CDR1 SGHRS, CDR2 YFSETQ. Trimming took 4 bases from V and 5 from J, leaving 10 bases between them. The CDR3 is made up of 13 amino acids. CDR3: CASSLEIDQPQHF. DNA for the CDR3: TGCGCCAGCAGCCTTGAAATCGATCAGCCCCAGCATTTT.